In its sample, the clone carrying this T cell receptor beta chain was seen many times. This sample was included in a study of blood T cell repertoires in COVID-19. Study information: Sites across the United States, Italy and Spain contributed samples from acute and convalescent COVID-19. The analysed material was cDNA or gDNA that came from T cells, B-cell-depleted T cells, or PBMCs.

The CDR3 sequence is 16 residues long. Germline V gives CDR1 SGHVS, CDR2 FQNEAQ. V was trimmed by 1 base and J by 6 bases, leaving 16 bases between them. Authors' analysis steps: Reference gene primer amplification gave estimated nucleated cell counts. Method: immunoSEQ multiplex PCR; TCRdb's copy keeps in-frame clones and lacks some. V and J calls and clone size are copied from that table; D and trimming were computed from the DNA. The table records around 48,000 clones, 86% of them present only once. The sequencing sample was made of peripheral blood. The sequence was obtained from a man in his 60s with active or convalescent COVID-19. V is TRBV7-8 and J is TRBJ2-1, with D perhaps matching TRBD2 (7 bases). The CDR3 reads CASSLGGGSRANEQFF. The CDR3 nucleotides are TGTGCCAGCAGCTTAGGGGGGGGCTCTAGGGCCAATGAGCAGTTCTTC.